These 7 T cell receptor beta chains share one sample of origin, sequenced in a study of cytomegalovirus exposure and HLA in healthy donors. PCR primers comprised 60 Vbeta and 13 Jbeta primers. TCRdb's table, derived via immunoSEQ multiplex PCR, lists solely in-frame clones and lacks some. The data hold 140,000 to 150,000 clones, with around 78% observed a single time. Sequenced sample: PBMCs. The source of these receptors is a man between 40 and 49 years old in good health and CMV-seropositive.

This chain joins TRBV28 and TRBJ1-2, with 7 bases aligning to TRBD1. The CDR3 contains 16 residues. V lost 7 bases and J lost 0; bases outside the gene matches: 11. Germline CDR1 is MDHEN and CDR2 is SYDVKM. CDR3 in amino acids: CASTKRLQGSNYGYTF. CDR3 bases: TGTGCCAGCACCAAACGCCTACAGGGGTCTAACTATGGCTACACCTTC.

The genes are TRBV29-1 and TRBJ2-7; 7 nucleotides agree with TRBD1. V was pared by 4 bases and J by 6 bases, with 9 bases of the junction left unmatched. CDR1 and CDR2 (germline): SQVTM, ANQGSEA. The CDR3 consists of 13 residues. CDR3 DNA: TGCAGCGTTGGGGACAGCGAGTGGGGCGAGCAGTACTTC. Its translation is CSVGDSEWGEQYF.

This rearrangement joins TRBV7-2 to TRBJ2-6; 7 bases match TRBD2. Unmatched junction bases numbered 3, after V lost 4 bases and J lost 0 bases. The CDR3 extends over 16 amino acids. Per germline, CDR1 SGHTA and CDR2 FQGNSA. The CDR3 nucleotides read TGTGCCAGCAGCTACGGGACTACCTCTGGGGCCAACGTCCTGACTTTC. Translation: CASSYGTTSGANVLTF.

The chain couples TRBV9 to TRBJ2-3; a weak D match, TRBD2 (6 bases). Trimming removed 3 bases from V and 0 bases from J, with 14 bases in between. The CDR3 runs 16 residues. Germline loops: CDR1 SGDLS, CDR2 YYNGEE. This CDR3 reads CASSETGSDSTDTQYF. The CDR3 DNA reads as TGTGCCAGCAGCGAGACCGGGAGCGACAGCACAGATACGCAGTATTTT.

The rearrangement joins TRBV6-5 to TRBJ2-3, with D perhaps matching TRBD1 (5 bases). Germline lookup yields CDR1 MNHEY and CDR2 SVGAGI. The CDR3 spans 16 residues. The V end lost 4 bases, the J end lost 7 bases, and 21 bases lay between the germline ends. The CDR3 DNA sequence: TGTGCCAGCAGTTTTCAGGGCCCAAGCTCTTCATATACGCAGTATTTT. Residues: CASSFQGPSSSYTQYF.

The chain links TRBV7-2 to TRBJ2-2; 7 bases align to TRBD2. The CDR3 runs to 17 residues. Germline V lookup: CDR1 SGHTA, CDR2 FQGNSA. V shed 5 bases, J shed 2 bases, and the junction held 11 bases outside the gene matches. CDR3 nucleotide sequence: TGTGCCAGCAGCCCCCCAGCGGGACTGCGAAACACCGGGGAGCTGTTTTTT. Translated: CASSPPAGLRNTGELFF. Drawing the rest from reference TRBV7-2 and TRBJ2-2, the complete variable domain is GAGVSQSPSNKVTEKGKDVELRCDPISGHTALYWYRQSLGQGLEFLIYFQGNSAPDKSGLPSDRFSAERTGGSVSTLTIQRTQQEDSAVYLCASSPPAGLRNTGELFFGEGSRLTVL.

This clone was observed once. V and J are TRBV4-1 and TRBJ2-2; perhaps TRBD2 as D (6 bases). Germline-derived CDR1 and CDR2 are MGHRA and YSYEKL. The CDR3 covers 18 residues. The V end was cut by 3 bases, the J end by 3 bases, with 20 bases between. The CDR3 spells CASSHPGSVGRHTGELFF. The CDR3 DNA reads TGCGCCAGCAGCCACCCCGGGAGTGTGGGCAGACACACCGGGGAGCTGTTTTTT.